Shown below are 5 T cell receptor beta chains from a single sample sequenced in a study of blood T cell repertoires in COVID-19. Data came from immunoSEQ multiplex PCR; TCRdb stores just in-frame clones and leaves some out. This table holds about 140,000 clones, 88% found once. What was sequenced was peripheral blood. All receptors come from a human donor in a cohort sampled during active COVID-19.

This clone was detected once. The DNA for the CDR3 is TGTGCCAGCAGCCGACTTAATTCACCCCTCCACTTT. Translation: CASSRLNSPLHF. This sequence joins TRBV27 and TRBJ1-6; D not resolved. Per the germline V gene, CDR1 is MNHEY and CDR2 is SMNVEV (reference sequence). Trimming left V 6 bases short and J 6 bases short, with 6 bases between. This CDR3 region has 12 residues.

This sequence joins TRBV18 and TRBJ2-7, with D possibly TRBD1 on 5 matching bases. The CDR3 runs 14 residues. The V gene lost 3 bases and the J gene lost 4 bases, with 13 bases spanning the gap. Germline assignment: CDR1 KGHSH and CDR2 LQKENI. This CDR3 is CASSPGRAEYEQYF. CDR3 DNA sequence: TGTGCCAGCTCACCCGGCAGGGCGGAGTACGAGCAGTACTTC.

This chain connects TRBV15 to TRBJ2-1; D unresolved. Trimming shortened V by 5 bases and J by 3 bases, and 14 bases separated the two germline ends. The CDR3 contains 15 residues. CDR1 and CDR2 from the germline V gene are LNHNV and YYDKDF (reference sequence). CDR3 region: CATSWSPDVYNEQFF. DNA of the CDR3: TGTGCCACCAGCTGGAGCCCCGACGTCTACAATGAGCAGTTCTTC.

The chain recombines TRBV7-9 with TRBJ2-2; 8 bases agree with TRBD1. The V segment lost 6 bases and the J segment 6 bases; nucleotides outside the gene matches: 9. This CDR3 has 15 amino acids. From germline, CDR1 is SEHNR and CDR2 FQNEAQ (reference sequence). This CDR3 reads CASRSQGALPGELFF. The CDR3 region has the DNA TGTGCCAGCAGGTCGCAGGGGGCGCTCCCCGGGGAGCTGTTTTTT.

The gene calls are TRBV7-3 and TRBJ2-2, with 12 nucleotides matching TRBD2. The J segment lost 4 bases and the V segment lost 1 base, leaving 4 bases of the junction unmatched. Germline CDR1 is SGHTA and CDR2 is FQGTGA. This CDR3 has 17 residues. CDR3 sequence: CASSLMGTSGFTGELFF. The CDR3 DNA is TGTGCCAGCAGCTTAATGGGGACTAGCGGGTTCACCGGGGAGCTGTTTTTT. Based on the CDR3 plus reference TRBV7-3 and TRBJ2-2, the full variable domain is GAGVSQTPSNKVTEKGKYVELRCDPISGHTALYWYRQSLGQGPEFLIYFQGTGAADDSGLPNDRFFAVRPEGSVSTLKIQRTERGDSAVYLCASSLMGTSGFTGELFFGEGSRLTVL.